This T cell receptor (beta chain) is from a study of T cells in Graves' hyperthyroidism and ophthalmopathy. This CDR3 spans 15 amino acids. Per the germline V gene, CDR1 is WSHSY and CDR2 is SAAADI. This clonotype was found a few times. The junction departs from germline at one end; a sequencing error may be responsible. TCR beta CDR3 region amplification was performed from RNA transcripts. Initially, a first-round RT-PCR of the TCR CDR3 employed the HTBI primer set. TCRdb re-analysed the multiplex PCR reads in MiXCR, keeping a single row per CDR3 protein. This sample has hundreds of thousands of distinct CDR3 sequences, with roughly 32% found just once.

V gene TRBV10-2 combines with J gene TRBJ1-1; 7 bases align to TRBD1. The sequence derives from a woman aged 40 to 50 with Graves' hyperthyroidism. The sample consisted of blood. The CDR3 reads CASSGGGWMGTEAFF. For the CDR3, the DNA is TGTGCCAGCAGCGGAGGGGGCTGGATGGGCACTGAAGCTTTCTTT.